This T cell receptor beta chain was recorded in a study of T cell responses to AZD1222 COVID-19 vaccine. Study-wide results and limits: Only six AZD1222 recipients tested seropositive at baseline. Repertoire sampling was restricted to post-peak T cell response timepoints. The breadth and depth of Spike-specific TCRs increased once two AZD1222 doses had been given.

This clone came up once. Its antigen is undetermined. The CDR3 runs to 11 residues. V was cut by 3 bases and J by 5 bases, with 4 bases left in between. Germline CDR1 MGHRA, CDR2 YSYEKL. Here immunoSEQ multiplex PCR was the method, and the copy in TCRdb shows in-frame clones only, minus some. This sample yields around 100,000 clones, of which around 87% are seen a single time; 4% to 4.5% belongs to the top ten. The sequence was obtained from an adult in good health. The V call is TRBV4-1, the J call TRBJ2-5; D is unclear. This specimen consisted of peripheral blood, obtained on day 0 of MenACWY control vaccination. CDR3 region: CASSQRETQYF. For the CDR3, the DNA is TGCGCCAGCAGCCAGAGGGAGACCCAGTACTTC.